This T cell receptor beta chain was documented in a study of T cell responses to AZD1222 COVID-19 vaccine. Pooled together were second doses at about 4 or about 12 weeks. The assay was immunoSEQ multiplex PCR, and TCRdb's table has in-frame clones only and misses some. The sample includes roughly 120,000 clones, 93% seen only once; the top ten take 4.5% to 6%. The CDR3 totals 14 residues. Unmatched junction bases numbered 5, after V lost 6 bases and J lost 4 bases. Germline lookup yields CDR1 ENHRY and CDR2 SYGVKD. The TCR was taken from an adult who received the AZD1222 COVID-19 vaccine. Sequencing used peripheral blood, obtained 28 days after the second AZD1222 dose. The chain employs TRBV10-3 and TRBJ1-2; 10 bases align to TRBD1. CDR3 region: CAISGGQGGYGYTF. The CDR3 DNA is TGTGCCATCAGCGGAGGACAGGGGGGCTATGGCTACACCTTC.